The TCR beta chain under discussion was sequenced for a study of blood T cell repertoires in COVID-19. Study background: Whether acute or convalescent, the COVID-19 samples came from the United States, Italy and Spain. Sources were T cells, B-cell-depleted T cells, or PBMCs; the material itself was cDNA or gDNA.

Authors' methods: For nucleated cells, counts were estimated from reference gene primer amplification. Clones were sequenced by immunoSEQ multiplex PCR, and TCRdb holds only the in-frame ones, with some missing. D and trimming come from the DNA, and the V and J calls and clone size come from that table. The sample records about 44,000 clones, roughly 90% being singletons. The CDR3 spans 13 residues. Per germline, CDR1 SGHTA and CDR2 FQGNSA. The V end lost 1 base, the J end lost 3 bases, and 7 bases lay between the germline ends. This clone came up once. The chain uses TRBV7-2 and TRBJ2-7; possibly TRBD2 for D (5 bases). This clonotype was sampled from a human donor in a cohort sampled during active COVID-19. Sample: peripheral blood. The DNA for the CDR3 is TGTGCCAGCAGCTTAGGCGCGGGCTACGAGCAGTACTTC. Translated: CASSLGAGYEQYF.